The TCR beta chain described here comes from a study of T cell responses to AZD1222 COVID-19 vaccine. From germline, CDR1 is ENHRY and CDR2 SYGVKD. The CDR3 runs to 13 residues. The ends lost 4 bases at V and 3 bases at J; junction bases unmatched: 0. Only in-frame clones appear in the TCRdb table, and some are missing; sequencing was by immunoSEQ multiplex PCR. This table has 150,000 to 200,000 clones, approximately 90% appearing once. As to this clone: Its matching antigen is unknown.

General study points: White British people made up most donors, females outnumbered males, and clonal diversity was possibly underestimated. Along spike, vaccine-associated CD4 TCRs were found throughout, with dominance at 160-218 and 743-854. Increases in Spike-specific TCR breadth and depth were seen after two AZD1222 doses.

The rearrangement links TRBV10-3 to TRBJ2-7, with 10 bases fitting TRBD2. The sequence came from an adult who received the AZD1222 COVID-19 vaccine. The input for sequencing was peripheral blood, taken 28 days after the second AZD1222 dose. Here the CDR3 reads CAISGTSGYEQYF. In DNA form, the CDR3 reads TGTGCCATCAGTGGGACTAGCGGCTACGAGCAGTACTTC.